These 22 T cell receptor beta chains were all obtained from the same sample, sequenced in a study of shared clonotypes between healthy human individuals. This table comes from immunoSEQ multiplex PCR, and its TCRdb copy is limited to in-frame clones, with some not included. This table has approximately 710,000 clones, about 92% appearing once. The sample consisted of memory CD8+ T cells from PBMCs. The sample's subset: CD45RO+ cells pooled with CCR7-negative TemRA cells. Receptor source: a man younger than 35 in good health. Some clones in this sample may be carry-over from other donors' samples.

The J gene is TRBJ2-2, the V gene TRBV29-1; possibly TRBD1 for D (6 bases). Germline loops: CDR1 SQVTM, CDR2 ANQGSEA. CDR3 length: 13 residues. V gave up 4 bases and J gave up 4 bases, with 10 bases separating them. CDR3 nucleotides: TGCAGCGTTGCTTTAGGGGGCACCGGGGAGCTGTTTTTT. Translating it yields CSVALGGTGELFF.

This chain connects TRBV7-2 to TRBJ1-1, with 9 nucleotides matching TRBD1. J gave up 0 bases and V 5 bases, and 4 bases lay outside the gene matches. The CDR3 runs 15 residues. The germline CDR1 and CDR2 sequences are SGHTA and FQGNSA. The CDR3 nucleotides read TGTGCCAGCAGCCACCGACAGGGGGTGAACACTGAAGCTTTCTTT. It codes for CASSHRQGVNTEAFF. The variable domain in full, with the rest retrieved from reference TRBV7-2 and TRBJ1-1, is GAGVSQSPSNKVTEKGKDVELRCDPISGHTALYWYRQSLGQGLEFLIYFQGNSAPDKSGLPSDRFSAERTGGSVSTLTIQRTQQEDSAVYLCASSHRQGVNTEAFFGQGTRLTVV.

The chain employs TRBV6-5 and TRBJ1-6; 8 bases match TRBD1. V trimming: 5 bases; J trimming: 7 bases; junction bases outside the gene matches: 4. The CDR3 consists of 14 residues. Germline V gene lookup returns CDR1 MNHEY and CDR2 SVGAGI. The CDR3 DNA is TGTGCCAGCAGTGCCGGGACAGGCAATTCACCCCTCCACTTT. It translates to CASSAGTGNSPLHF.

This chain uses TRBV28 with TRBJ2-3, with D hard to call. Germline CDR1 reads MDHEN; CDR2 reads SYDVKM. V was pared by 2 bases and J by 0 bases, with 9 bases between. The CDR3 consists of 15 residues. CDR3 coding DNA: TGTGCCAGCAGTTTAGGTTCCTTTAGCACAGATACGCAGTATTTT. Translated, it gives CASSLGSFSTDTQYF.

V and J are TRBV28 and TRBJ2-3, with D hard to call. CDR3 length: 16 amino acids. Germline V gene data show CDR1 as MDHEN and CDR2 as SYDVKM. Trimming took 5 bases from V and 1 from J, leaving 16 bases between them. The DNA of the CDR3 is TGTGCCAGCAGTGTCCCCTTCAGCGCGGGCACAGATACGCAGTATTTT. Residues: CASSVPFSAGTDTQYF.

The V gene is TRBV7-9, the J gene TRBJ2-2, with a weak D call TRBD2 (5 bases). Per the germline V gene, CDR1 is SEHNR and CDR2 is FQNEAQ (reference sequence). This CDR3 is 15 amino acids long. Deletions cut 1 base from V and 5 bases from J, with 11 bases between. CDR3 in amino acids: CASSLEGVATGELFF. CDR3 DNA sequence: TGTGCCAGCAGCTTAGAGGGAGTAGCAACCGGGGAGCTGTTTTTT.

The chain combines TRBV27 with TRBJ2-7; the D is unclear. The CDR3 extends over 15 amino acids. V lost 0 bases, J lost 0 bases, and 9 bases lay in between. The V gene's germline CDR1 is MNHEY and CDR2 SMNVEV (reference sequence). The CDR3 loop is CASSLSGIGSYEQYF. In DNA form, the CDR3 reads TGTGCCAGCAGTTTATCGGGAATTGGCTCCTACGAGCAGTACTTC.

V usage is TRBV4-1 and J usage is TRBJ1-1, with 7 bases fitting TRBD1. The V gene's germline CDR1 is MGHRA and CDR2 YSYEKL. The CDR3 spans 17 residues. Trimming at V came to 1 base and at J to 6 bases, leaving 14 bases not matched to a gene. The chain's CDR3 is CASSQVGTDPAGSEAFF. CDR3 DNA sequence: TGCGCCAGCAGCCAAGTGGGGACAGACCCCGCGGGGTCTGAAGCTTTCTTT.

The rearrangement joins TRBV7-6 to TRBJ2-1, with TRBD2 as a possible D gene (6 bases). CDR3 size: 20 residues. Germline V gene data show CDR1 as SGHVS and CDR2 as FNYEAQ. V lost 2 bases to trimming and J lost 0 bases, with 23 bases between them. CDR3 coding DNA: TGTGCCAGCAGCTTAAGAGCGGGCGGTACCACCCAGCTCTCCTACAATGAGCAGTTCTTC. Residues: CASSLRAGGTTQLSYNEQFF.

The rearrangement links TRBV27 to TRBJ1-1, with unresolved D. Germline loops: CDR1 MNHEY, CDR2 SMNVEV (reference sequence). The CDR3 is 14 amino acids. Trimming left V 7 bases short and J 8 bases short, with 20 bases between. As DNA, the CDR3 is TGTGCCAGCATTGAAACAGTAGGAGGACGAGAAGCTTTCTTT. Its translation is CASIETVGGREAFF.

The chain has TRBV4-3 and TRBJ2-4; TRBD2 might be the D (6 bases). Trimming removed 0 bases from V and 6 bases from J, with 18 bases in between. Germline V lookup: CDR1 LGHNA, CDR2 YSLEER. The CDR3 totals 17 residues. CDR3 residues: CASSQDLAREVGNIQYF. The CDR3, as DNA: TGCGCCAGCAGCCAAGATCTGGCGCGGGAAGTGGGAAACATTCAGTACTTC.

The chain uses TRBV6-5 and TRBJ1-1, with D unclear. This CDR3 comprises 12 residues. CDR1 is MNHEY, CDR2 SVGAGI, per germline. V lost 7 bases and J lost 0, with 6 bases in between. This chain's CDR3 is CASISLNTEAFF. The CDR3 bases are TGTGCCAGCATCAGCCTGAACACTGAAGCTTTCTTT.

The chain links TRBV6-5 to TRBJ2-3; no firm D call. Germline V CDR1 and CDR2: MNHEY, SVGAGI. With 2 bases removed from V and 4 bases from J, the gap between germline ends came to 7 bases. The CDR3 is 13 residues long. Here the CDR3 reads CASSYTSADTQYF. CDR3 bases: TGTGCCAGCAGTTACACGTCCGCAGATACGCAGTATTTT.

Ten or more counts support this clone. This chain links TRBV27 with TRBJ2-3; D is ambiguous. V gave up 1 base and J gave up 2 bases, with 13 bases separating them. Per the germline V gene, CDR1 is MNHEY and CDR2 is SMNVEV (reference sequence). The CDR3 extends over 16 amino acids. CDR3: CASSLFTPKTTDTQYF. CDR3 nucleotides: TGTGCCAGCAGTTTATTTACACCTAAGACCACAGATACGCAGTATTTT.

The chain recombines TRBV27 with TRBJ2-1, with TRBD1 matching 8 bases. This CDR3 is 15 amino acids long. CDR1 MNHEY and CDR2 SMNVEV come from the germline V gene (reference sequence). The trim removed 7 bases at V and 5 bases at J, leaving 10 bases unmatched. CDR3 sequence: CASTSSRTGHNEQFF. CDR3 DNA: TGTGCCAGCACCTCATCCCGGACAGGGCACAATGAGCAGTTCTTC.

The CDR3 nucleotides read TGTGCCAGCAGTGGGCAGGGCACGGTTTACGAGCAGTACTTC. It translates to CASSGQGTVYEQYF. This chain uses TRBV6-1 with TRBJ2-7; D is perhaps TRBD1 (5 bases). Germline assignment: CDR1 MNHNS and CDR2 SASEGT. The CDR3 covers 14 residues. The V end lost 4 bases, the J end lost 4 bases, and 14 bases lay between the germline ends.

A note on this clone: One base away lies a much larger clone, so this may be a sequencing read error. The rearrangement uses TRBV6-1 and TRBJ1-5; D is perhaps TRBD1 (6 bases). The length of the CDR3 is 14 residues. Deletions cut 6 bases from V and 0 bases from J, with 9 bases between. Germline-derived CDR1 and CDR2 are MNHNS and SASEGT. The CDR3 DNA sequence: TGTGCCAGCAGGGAGGACAGTAGCAATCAGCCCCAGCATTTT. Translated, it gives CASREDSSNQPQHF.

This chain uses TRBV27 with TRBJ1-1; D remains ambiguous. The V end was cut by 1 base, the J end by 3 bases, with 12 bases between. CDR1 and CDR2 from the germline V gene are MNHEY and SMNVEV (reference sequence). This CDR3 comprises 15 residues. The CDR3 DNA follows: TGTGCCAGCAGTTTATTATTCTCGAGGGACACTGAAGCTTTCTTT. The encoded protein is CASSLLFSRDTEAFF.

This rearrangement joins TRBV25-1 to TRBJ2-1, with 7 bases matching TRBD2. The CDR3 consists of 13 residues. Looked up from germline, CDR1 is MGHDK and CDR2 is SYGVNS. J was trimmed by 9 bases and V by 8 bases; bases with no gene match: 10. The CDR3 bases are TGTGCCAGCGCAGCGGGATTAGGCGGTGAGCAGTTCTTC. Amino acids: CASAAGLGGEQFF.

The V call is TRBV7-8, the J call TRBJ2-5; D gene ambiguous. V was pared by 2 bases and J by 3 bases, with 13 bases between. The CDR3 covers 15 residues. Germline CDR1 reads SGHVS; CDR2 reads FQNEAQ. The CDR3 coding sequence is TGTGCCAGCAGCTTATTTTTAGGCCTCAAAGAGACCCAGTACTTC. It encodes CASSLFLGLKETQYF.

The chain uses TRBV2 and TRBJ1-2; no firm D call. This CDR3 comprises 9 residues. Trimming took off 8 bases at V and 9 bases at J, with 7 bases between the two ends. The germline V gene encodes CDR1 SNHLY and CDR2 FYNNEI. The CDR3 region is CASGGRYTF. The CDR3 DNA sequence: TGTGCCAGCGGTGGGCGCTACACCTTC.

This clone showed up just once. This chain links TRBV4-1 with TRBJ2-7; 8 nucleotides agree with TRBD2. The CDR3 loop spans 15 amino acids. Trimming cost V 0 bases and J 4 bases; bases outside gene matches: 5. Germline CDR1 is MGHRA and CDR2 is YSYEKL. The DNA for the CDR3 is TGCGCCAGCAGCCAAGATCTCGCTAGCGGGTACGAGCAGTACTTC. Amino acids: CASSQDLASGYEQYF.